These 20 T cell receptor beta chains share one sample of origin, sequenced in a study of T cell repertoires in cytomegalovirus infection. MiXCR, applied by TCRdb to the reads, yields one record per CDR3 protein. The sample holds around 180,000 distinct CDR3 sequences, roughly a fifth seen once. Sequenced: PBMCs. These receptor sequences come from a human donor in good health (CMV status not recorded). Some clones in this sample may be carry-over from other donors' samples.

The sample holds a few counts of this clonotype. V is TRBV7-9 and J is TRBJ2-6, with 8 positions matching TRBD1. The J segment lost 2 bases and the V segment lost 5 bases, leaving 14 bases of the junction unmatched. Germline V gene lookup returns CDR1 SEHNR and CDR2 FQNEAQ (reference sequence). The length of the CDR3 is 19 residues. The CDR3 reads CASSRSIPGRGPGANVLTF. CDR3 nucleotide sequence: TGTGCCAGCAGCCGATCAATCCCGGGCAGGGGGCCTGGGGCCAACGTCCTGACTTTC.

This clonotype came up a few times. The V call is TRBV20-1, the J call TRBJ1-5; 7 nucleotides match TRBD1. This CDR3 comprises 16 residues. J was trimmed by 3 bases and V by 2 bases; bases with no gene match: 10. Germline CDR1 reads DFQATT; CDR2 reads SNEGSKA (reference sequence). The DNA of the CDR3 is TGCAGTGCTAGAAGAGGGGGCGAAAATTACAATCAGCCCCAGCATTTT. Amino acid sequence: CSARRGGENYNQPQHF.

The CDR3 loop reads CSATPTSGGAGETQYF. The DNA of the CDR3 is TGCAGTGCTACCCCTACTAGCGGGGGGGCCGGGGAGACCCAGTACTTC. The gene calls are TRBV20-1 and TRBJ2-5; TRBD2 matches at 13 bases. J was trimmed by 5 bases and V by 4 bases; bases with no gene match: 10. The CDR3 runs to 16 residues. Germline CDR1 is DFQATT and CDR2 is SNEGSKA (reference sequence).

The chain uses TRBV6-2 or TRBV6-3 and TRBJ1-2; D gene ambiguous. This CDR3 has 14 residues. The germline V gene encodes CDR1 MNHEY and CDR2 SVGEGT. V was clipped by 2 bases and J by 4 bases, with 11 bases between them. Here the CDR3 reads CASSYVDGLYGYTF. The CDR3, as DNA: TGTGCCAGCAGTTACGTCGACGGCCTCTATGGCTACACCTTC.

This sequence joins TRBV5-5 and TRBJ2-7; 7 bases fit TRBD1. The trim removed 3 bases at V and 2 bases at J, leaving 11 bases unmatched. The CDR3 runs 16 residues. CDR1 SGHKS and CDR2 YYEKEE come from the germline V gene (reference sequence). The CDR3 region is CASSSPRQGLTYEQYF. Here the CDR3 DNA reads TGTGCCAGCAGCTCCCCTCGACAGGGATTAACCTACGAGCAGTACTTC.

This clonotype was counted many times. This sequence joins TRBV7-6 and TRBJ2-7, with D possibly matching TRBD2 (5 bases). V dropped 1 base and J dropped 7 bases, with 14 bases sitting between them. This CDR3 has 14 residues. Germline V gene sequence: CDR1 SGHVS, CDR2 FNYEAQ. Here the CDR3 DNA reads TGTGCCAGCAGCTTAGTGAGCCAGCCGGGGGAGCAGTACTTC. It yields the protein CASSLVSQPGEQYF.

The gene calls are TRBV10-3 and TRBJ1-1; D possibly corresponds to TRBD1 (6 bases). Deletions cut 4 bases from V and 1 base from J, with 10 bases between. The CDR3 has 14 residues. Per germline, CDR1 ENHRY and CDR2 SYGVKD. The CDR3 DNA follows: TGTGCCATCAGTGCTGGACAGCCGAACACTGAAGCTTTCTTT. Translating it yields CAISAGQPNTEAFF.

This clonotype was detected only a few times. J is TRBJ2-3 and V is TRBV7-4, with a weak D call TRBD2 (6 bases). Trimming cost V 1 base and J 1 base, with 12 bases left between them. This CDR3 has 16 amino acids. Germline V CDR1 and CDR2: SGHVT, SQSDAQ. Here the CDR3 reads CASSLVAGGRTDTQYF. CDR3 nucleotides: TGTGCCAGCAGCTTAGTAGCCGGGGGACGCACAGATACGCAGTATTTT.

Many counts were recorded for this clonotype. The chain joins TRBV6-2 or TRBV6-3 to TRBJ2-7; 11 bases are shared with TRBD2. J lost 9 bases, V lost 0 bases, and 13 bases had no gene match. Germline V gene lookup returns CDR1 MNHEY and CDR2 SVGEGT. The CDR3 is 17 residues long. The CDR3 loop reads CASSYSTPGTSGSRQYF. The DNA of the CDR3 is TGTGCCAGCAGTTACTCGACCCCGGGAACTAGCGGGAGTCGGCAGTACTTC.

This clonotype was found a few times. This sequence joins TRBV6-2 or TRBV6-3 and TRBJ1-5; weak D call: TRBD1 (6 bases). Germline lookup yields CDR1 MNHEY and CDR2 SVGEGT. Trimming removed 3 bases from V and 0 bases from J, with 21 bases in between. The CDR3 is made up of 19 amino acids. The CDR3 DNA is TGTGCCAGCAGTTATTTGATGGGCCCCGGGACAAATAGCAATCAGCCCCAGCATTTT. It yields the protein CASSYLMGPGTNSNQPQHF.

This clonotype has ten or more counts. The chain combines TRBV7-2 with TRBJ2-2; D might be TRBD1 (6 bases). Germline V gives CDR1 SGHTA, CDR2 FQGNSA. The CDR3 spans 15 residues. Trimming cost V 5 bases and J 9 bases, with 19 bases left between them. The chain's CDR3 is CASSDRSRGSRELFF. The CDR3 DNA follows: TGTGCCAGCAGCGACAGATCCAGGGGTTCCCGGGAGCTGTTTTTT.

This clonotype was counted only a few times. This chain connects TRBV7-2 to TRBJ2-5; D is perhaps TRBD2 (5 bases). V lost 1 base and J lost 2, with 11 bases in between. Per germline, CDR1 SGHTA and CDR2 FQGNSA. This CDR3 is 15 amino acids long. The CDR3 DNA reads TGTGCCAGCAGCTTAGGGGCTAGCAAACAAGAGACCCAGTACTTC. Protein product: CASSLGASKQETQYF.

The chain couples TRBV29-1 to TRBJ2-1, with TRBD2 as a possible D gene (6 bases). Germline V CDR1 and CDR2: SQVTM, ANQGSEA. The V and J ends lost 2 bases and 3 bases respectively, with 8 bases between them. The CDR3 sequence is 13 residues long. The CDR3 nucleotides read TGCAGCGTTGAATTAGCGGACTACAATGAGCAGTTCTTC. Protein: CSVELADYNEQFF.

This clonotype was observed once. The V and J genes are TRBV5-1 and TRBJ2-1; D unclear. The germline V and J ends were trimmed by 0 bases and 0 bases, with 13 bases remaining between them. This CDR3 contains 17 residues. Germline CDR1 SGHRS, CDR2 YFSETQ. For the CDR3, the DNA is TGCGCCAGCAGCTTGGTCGGCAGAACCAGCTCCTACAATGAGCAGTTCTTC. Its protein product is CASSLVGRTSSYNEQFF.

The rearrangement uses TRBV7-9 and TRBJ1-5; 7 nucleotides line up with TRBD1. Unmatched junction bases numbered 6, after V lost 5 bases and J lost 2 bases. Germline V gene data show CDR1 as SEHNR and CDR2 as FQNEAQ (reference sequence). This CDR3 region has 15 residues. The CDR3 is CASSADRERNQPQHF. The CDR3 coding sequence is TGTGCCAGCAGCGCCGACAGGGAACGCAATCAGCCCCAGCATTTT.

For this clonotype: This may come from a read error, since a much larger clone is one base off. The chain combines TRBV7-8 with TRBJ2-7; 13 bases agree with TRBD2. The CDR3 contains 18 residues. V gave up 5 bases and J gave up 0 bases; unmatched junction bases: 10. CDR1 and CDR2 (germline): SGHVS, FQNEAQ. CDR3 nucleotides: TGTGCCAGCAGCCGATCCGGGACTAGCGGGGCAGCCTCCTACGAGCAGTACTTC. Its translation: CASSRSGTSGAASYEQYF.

In DNA form, the CDR3 reads TGTGCCAGCAGTTGGGTGAACACTGAAGCTTTCTTT. Encoded protein: CASSWVNTEAFF. The chain has TRBV28 and TRBJ1-1; D remains unclear. V was clipped by 4 bases and J by 0 bases, with 3 bases between them. Looked up from germline, CDR1 is MDHEN and CDR2 is SYDVKM. This CDR3 region has 12 residues. The variable domain in full, completed from reference TRBV28 and TRBJ1-1, reads DVKVTQSSRYLVKRTGEKVFLECVQDMDHENMFWYRQDPGLGLRLIYFSYDVKMKEKGDIPEGYSVSREKKERFSLILESASTNQTSMYLCASSWVNTEAFFGQGTRLTVV.

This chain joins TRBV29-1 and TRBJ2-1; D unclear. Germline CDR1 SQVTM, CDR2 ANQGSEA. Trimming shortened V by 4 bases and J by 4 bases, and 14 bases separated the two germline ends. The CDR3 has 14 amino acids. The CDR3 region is CSVVRVEIYNEQFF. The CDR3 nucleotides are TGCAGCGTTGTACGGGTCGAAATATACAATGAGCAGTTCTTC.

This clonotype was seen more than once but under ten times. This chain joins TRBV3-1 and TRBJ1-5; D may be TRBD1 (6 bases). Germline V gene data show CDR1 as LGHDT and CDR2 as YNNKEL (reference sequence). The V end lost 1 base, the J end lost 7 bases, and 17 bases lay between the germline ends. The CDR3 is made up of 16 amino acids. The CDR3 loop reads CASSQGPRGGAQPQHF. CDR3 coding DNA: TGTGCCAGCAGCCAAGGCCCCAGGGGAGGCGCGCAGCCCCAGCATTTT.

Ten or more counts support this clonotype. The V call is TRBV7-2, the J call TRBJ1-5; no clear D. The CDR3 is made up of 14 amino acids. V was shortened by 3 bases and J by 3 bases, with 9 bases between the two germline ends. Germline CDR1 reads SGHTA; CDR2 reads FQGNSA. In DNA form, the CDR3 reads TGTGCCAGCAGCTTCGACCCATCCAATCAGCCCCAGCATTTT. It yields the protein CASSFDPSNQPQHF.